This T cell receptor beta chain was retrieved from a study of T cell repertoires in cytomegalovirus infection. This clonotype has a handful of counts. What it recognizes is unknown. TCRdb reprocessed the reads via MiXCR and lists one record per CDR3 protein. The table shows fewer than 200,000 distinct CDR3 sequences, with about 20% occurring only once. V lost 7 bases and J lost 0; bases outside the gene matches: 5. This CDR3 has 15 residues. Germline CDR1 SGHVS, CDR2 FNYEAQ. The sequence derives from a human donor in good health (CMV status not recorded). Some clones in this sample may be carry-over from other donors' samples. The sample in question was CD8+ T cells from cultured PBMCs, obtained from culture after CMV antigen stimulation. The rearrangement links TRBV7-6 to TRBJ2-2, with 7 bases identical to TRBD2. The CDR3 DNA follows: TGTGCCAGCACGCACGGGGGGTCGAACACCGGGGAGCTGTTTTTT. Residues: CASTHGGSNTGELFF.